The following is a T cell receptor beta chain sequence with its context. Its specificity is unknown. The sample comes from a study of post-analysis software for immune sequencing data. At the level of the study: The disease courses spanned relapsing-remitting, secondary progressive and progressive-relapsing forms of multiple sclerosis.

Unique molecular identifiers featured in each of the TCR beta cDNA libraries. Input populations of 1 to 10 million T cells gave rise to around 480,000 cDNA molecules. MiXCR, applied by TCRdb to the PCR reads, yields one record per CDR3 protein. The sample shows about 540,000 distinct CDR3 sequences, 30% to 40% of them seen only once. Trimming stripped 5 bases from V and 6 bases from J, with 14 bases between. This CDR3 is 13 amino acids long. Germline CDR1 SGHVS, CDR2 FNYEAQ. Overall study results and limits: Strong co-clustering by F measure linked samples that shared a preparation batch. Multiple sclerosis was associated with a significant reduction in normalized Chao1 diversity relative to controls. Compared with controls, patients had more of 4 to 6 TRBV segments, including TRBV5-6, TRBV5-1 and TRBV20-1.

V is TRBV7-6 and J is TRBJ2-7; a possible D gene is TRBD1 (7 bases). The specimen was blood. This TCR was sampled from a girl under 18 with multiple sclerosis. CDR3 in DNA: TGTGCCAGCAGCCCAAACAGGGGAGGCGAGCAGTACTTC. It encodes CASSPNRGGEQYF.